What follows are 23 T cell receptor beta chains derived from one specimen sequenced in a study of radiotherapy plus CTLA-4 blockade in lung cancer. TCRdb keeps only in-frame clones here, not all; method: immunoSEQ multiplex PCR. The sample shows about 73,000 clones, about nine tenths of them seen only once. The specimen was peripheral blood, collected from a patient treated with radiotherapy plus ipilimumab. These receptors all come from a human donor with non-small cell lung cancer that progressed on radiotherapy plus ipilimumab.

The chain carries TRBV2 and TRBJ2-5, with TRBD2 matching over 14 bases. CDR1 is SNHLY, CDR2 FYNNEI, per germline. This CDR3 region has 16 residues. Trimming removed 5 bases from V and 4 bases from J; junction bases left unmatched: 6. This chain's CDR3 is CASSRTSGRMAETQYF. In DNA, the CDR3 is TGTGCCAGCAGTCGGACTAGCGGGAGGATGGCAGAGACCCAGTACTTC.

The chain joins TRBV27 to TRBJ2-1; D may be TRBD1 (5 bases). Trimming cost V 5 bases and J 3 bases, with 17 bases left between them. Germline loops: CDR1 MNHEY, CDR2 SMNVEV (reference sequence). The CDR3 loop spans 16 amino acids. The CDR3 loop reads CASSPRSTAFYNEQFF. The DNA for the CDR3 is TGTGCCAGCAGTCCCCGATCGACAGCGTTCTACAATGAGCAGTTCTTC.

CDR3 coding DNA: TGCACCAACAGCCAACAGCGTTTGTGCACAAATCGGGCCAACGTCCTGACTTTC. Translating it yields CTNSQQRLCTNRANVLTF. The chain combines TRBV1 with TRBJ2-6; no DNA check was done on the table's D call, TRBD2. TRBV1 is a pseudogene segment. The CDR3 covers 18 residues.

This sequence joins TRBV15 and TRBJ2-1; no definite D call. The V and J ends lost 0 bases and 0 bases respectively, with 6 bases between them. This CDR3 contains 15 residues. CDR1 and CDR2 from the germline V gene are LNHNV and YYDKDF (reference sequence). CDR3 protein: CATSRDWDSYNEQFF. For the CDR3, the DNA is TGTGCCACCAGCAGAGACTGGGACTCCTACAATGAGCAGTTCTTC.

The chain is built from TRBV5-6 and TRBJ2-1; TRBD2 agrees at 8 bases. Germline assignment: CDR1 SGHDT and CDR2 YYEEEE. This CDR3 region has 15 residues. V was pared by 2 bases and J by 4 bases, with 5 bases of the junction left unmatched. CDR3 loop: CASSFGTSRYNEQFF. DNA of the CDR3: TGTGCCAGCAGCTTCGGGACTAGTCGTTACAATGAGCAGTTCTTC.

The chain recombines TRBV2 with TRBJ2-7; 9 bases are shared with TRBD2. V shed 5 bases, J shed 4 bases, and the junction held 21 bases outside the gene matches. This CDR3 contains 19 residues. CDR1 and CDR2 from the germline V gene are SNHLY and FYNNEI. The CDR3 is CASSSRGRDSGLAGYEQYF. The DNA of the CDR3 is TGTGCCAGCAGTAGTAGGGGGCGTGACTCGGGGCTAGCGGGGTACGAGCAGTACTTC.

The rearrangement uses TRBV15 and TRBJ1-5; D may be TRBD1 (5 bases). The length of the CDR3 is 14 residues. Germline V gives CDR1 LNHNV, CDR2 YYDKDF (reference sequence). V lost 2 bases to trimming and J lost 1 base, with 6 bases between them. The CDR3 is CATSRQGSNQPQHF. CDR3 nucleotides: TGTGCCACCAGCAGACAGGGAAGCAATCAGCCCCAGCATTTT.

The V and J genes are TRBV7-6 and TRBJ1-4; the D gene is possibly TRBD1 (6 bases). This CDR3 has 18 amino acids. V was clipped by 0 bases and J by 0 bases, with 14 bases between them. Germline V lookup: CDR1 SGHVS, CDR2 FNYEAQ. The CDR3 region is CASSLAIQDSTTNEKLFF. The DNA for the CDR3 is TGTGCCAGCAGCTTAGCCATTCAGGACAGCACAACTAATGAAAAACTGTTTTTT.

This sequence joins TRBV5-1 and TRBJ1-5; D gene unclear. This CDR3 comprises 14 residues. The V end lost 0 bases, the J end lost 7 bases, and 11 bases lay between the germline ends. From germline, CDR1 is SGHRS and CDR2 YFSETQ. CDR3 residues: CASSLAGVGQPQHF. In nucleotides, the CDR3 is TGCGCCAGCAGCTTGGCCGGGGTGGGCCAGCCCCAGCATTTT.

The V call is TRBV7-2, the J call TRBJ1-4; no reliable D call. The germline V and J ends were trimmed by 4 bases and 8 bases, with 14 bases remaining between them. Germline-derived CDR1 and CDR2 are SGHTA and FQGNSA. The CDR3 consists of 14 residues. CDR3 in DNA: TGTGCCAGCAGCTCCCGCCCTAGCGCCGAAAAACTGTTTTTT. Its protein product is CASSSRPSAEKLFF.

This chain joins TRBV5-5 and TRBJ2-3, with 12 bases lining up with TRBD1. Germline V gene data show CDR1 as SGHKS and CDR2 as YYEKEE (reference sequence). With V trimmed by 3 bases and J by 5 bases, 4 bases remained unmatched. CDR3 length: 15 amino acids. The CDR3 sequence: CASSWGQGAKDTQYF. CDR3 sequence (DNA): TGTGCCAGCAGCTGGGGACAGGGGGCGAAAGATACGCAGTATTTT.

This clone was recorded once. CDR3 residues: CSVSWRQGTEAFF. Written as DNA, the CDR3 is TGCAGCGTCTCTTGGCGGCAGGGCACTGAAGCTTTCTTT. The chain recombines TRBV29-1 with TRBJ1-1; TRBD1 is a possible D gene (5 bases). Germline CDR1 and CDR2: SQVTM and ANQGSEA. V was clipped by 6 bases and J by 4 bases, with 15 bases between them. CDR3 length equals 13 residues.

This clone turned up a few times. The rearrangement links TRBV28 to TRBJ1-2; D unclear. This CDR3 is built from 13 residues. Germline V CDR1 and CDR2: MDHEN, SYDVKM. The V end lost 4 bases, the J end lost 3 bases, and 9 bases lay between the germline ends. This CDR3 is CASSSSGDYGYTF. CDR3 sequence (DNA): TGTGCCAGCAGTTCCTCCGGGGACTATGGCTACACCTTC.

Only one count was recorded for this clone. J is TRBJ2-7 and V is TRBV5-4, with 10 bases that match TRBD2. CDR3 size: 17 residues. From germline, CDR1 is SGHNT and CDR2 YYREEE (reference sequence). V trimming: 0 bases; J trimming: 1 base; junction bases outside the gene matches: 7. CDR3 in amino acids: CASSLGMGLARSYEQYF. CDR3 coding DNA: TGTGCCAGCAGCTTGGGAATGGGACTAGCGAGATCCTACGAGCAGTACTTC. Using reference TRBV5-4 and TRBJ2-7 for the parts outside the CDR3, the full variable domain is ETGVTQSPTHLIKTRGQQVTLRCSSQSGHNTVSWYQQALGQGPQFIFQYYREEENGRGNFPPRFSGLQFPNYSSELNVNALELDDSALYLCASSLGMGLARSYEQYFGPGTRLTVT.

This chain links TRBV11-2 with TRBJ2-3; tentative D call: TRBD2 (5 bases). The CDR3 covers 12 residues. V shed 11 bases and J shed 0 bases, with 9 bases lying between them. Per germline, CDR1 SGHAT and CDR2 FQNNGV. CDR3 DNA sequence: TGTGCCTCCACTAGGAGCACAGATACGCAGTATTTT. Translation: CASTRSTDTQYF.

This sequence joins TRBV5-6 and TRBJ2-1; D is unclear. The CDR3 loop spans 12 amino acids. The V end lost 0 bases, the J end lost 6 bases, and 4 bases lay between the germline ends. Looked up from germline, CDR1 is SGHDT and CDR2 is YYEEEE. This chain's CDR3 is CASSLAPNEQFF. The CDR3 DNA follows: TGTGCCAGCAGCTTGGCCCCCAATGAGCAGTTCTTC.

The rearrangement links TRBV27 to TRBJ2-1; 7 nucleotides match TRBD1. CDR3 length: 15 residues. J was trimmed by 0 bases and V by 8 bases; bases with no gene match: 7. CDR1 is MNHEY, CDR2 SMNVEV, per germline (reference sequence). The DNA of the CDR3 is TGTGCCAGCTTAGCCGGGACAGCCTCCTACAATGAGCAGTTCTTC. Encoded protein: CASLAGTASYNEQFF.

This clone has just a few counts. This chain uses TRBV4-2 with TRBJ1-1; D may be TRBD1 (5 bases). Germline V CDR1 and CDR2: LGHNA, YNFKEQ. The CDR3 is 14 residues long. The V end was cut by 4 bases, the J end by 4 bases, with 13 bases between. The CDR3 nucleotides read TGTGCCAGCAGCCGTACGGACGGGACCACTGAAGCTTTCTTT. Translating it yields CASSRTDGTTEAFF.

This clone was seen once. This chain connects TRBV15 to TRBJ2-5; unclear D gene. The CDR3 is 12 amino acids. The V gene lost 3 bases and the J gene lost 3 bases, with 5 bases spanning the gap. The germline CDR1 and CDR2 sequences are LNHNV and YYDKDF (reference sequence). The DNA for the CDR3 is TGTGCCACCAGCAGGGCCGAAGAGACCCAGTACTTC. Encoded protein: CATSRAEETQYF.

The J gene is TRBJ1-1, the V gene TRBV30; TRBD1 matches at 8 bases. This CDR3 comprises 16 residues. CDR1 is GTSNPN, CDR2 SVGIG, per germline (reference sequence). Trimming removed 1 base from V and 1 base from J; junction bases left unmatched: 8. The CDR3 region has the DNA TGTGCCTGGAGTGGCCTTACCGGGACAGGGAACACTGAAGCTTTCTTT. It specifies CAWSGLTGTGNTEAFF.

This chain connects TRBV5-1 to TRBJ2-2; D is possibly TRBD2 (6 bases). This CDR3 comprises 15 residues. Trimming left V 4 bases short and J 1 base short, with 11 bases between. Germline CDR1 SGHRS, CDR2 YFSETQ. CDR3 DNA: TGCGCCAGCAGCATTGGCGGGATGAACACCGGGGAGCTGTTTTTT. Its protein product is CASSIGGMNTGELFF.

This rearrangement joins TRBV28 to TRBJ2-2, with TRBD2 identical over 7 bases. CDR1 MDHEN and CDR2 SYDVKM come from the germline V gene. The CDR3 loop spans 18 amino acids. The ends lost 2 bases at V and 2 bases at J; junction bases unmatched: 11. CDR3 sequence: CASSLEIGERENTGELFF. DNA for the CDR3: TGTGCCAGCAGTTTAGAGATAGGGGAGCGGGAAAACACCGGGGAGCTGTTTTTT.

This sequence joins TRBV7-3 and TRBJ2-1; 13 positions agree with TRBD2. Germline assignment: CDR1 SGHTA and CDR2 FQGTGA. J gave up 7 bases and V 3 bases, and 3 bases lay outside the gene matches. The CDR3 is 15 residues long. The CDR3 loop is CASSLGTSGINEQFF. The CDR3 bases are TGTGCCAGCAGCTTGGGGACTAGCGGGATTAATGAGCAGTTCTTC.